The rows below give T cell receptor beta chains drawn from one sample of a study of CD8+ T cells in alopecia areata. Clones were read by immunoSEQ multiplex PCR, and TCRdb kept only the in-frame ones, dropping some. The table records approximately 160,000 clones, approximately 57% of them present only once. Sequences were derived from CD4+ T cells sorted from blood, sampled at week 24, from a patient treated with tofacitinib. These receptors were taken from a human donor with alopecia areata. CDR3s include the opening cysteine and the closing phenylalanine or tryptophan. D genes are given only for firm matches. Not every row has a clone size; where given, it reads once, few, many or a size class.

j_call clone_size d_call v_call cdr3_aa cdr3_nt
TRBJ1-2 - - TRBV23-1 CASSHHGSAGYTF TGCGCCAGCAGTCACCACGGGTCGGCGGGCTACACCTTC
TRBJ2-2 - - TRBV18 CASSPTDTGELFF TGTGCCAGCTCACCAACAGACACCGGGGAGCTGTTTTTT
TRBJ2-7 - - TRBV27 CASSFVGSANEQYF TGTGCCAGCAGTTTCGTAGGGTCGGCCAACGAGCAGTACTTC
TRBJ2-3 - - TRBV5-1 CASNRDTRSDTQYF TGCGCCAGCAATCGCGACACCCGGTCAGATACGCAGTATTTT
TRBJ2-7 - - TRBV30 CAYAPGPVEHEQYF TGTGCCTATGCACCGGGACCGGTCGAACACGAGCAGTACTTC
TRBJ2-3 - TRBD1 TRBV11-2 CASSLAQGAGTDTQYF TGTGCCAGCAGCTTAGCCCAGGGGGCGGGCACAGATACGCAGTATTTT
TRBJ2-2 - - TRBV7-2 CASSFRGRYVAGELFF TGTGCCAGCAGCTTCCGGGGTCGGTATGTCGCCGGGGAGCTGTTTTTT
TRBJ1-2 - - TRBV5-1 CASSFPGGEAGYTF TGCGCCAGCAGCTTCCCCGGAGGGGAGGCTGGCTACACCTTC
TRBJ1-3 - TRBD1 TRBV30 CAWRPTGSGGNTIYF TGTGCCTGGAGGCCGACAGGGTCTGGAGGAAACACCATATATTTT
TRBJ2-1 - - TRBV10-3 CAISVAGGEQFF TGTGCCATCAGTGTCGCAGGTGGTGAGCAGTTCTTC
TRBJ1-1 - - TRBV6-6 CASSYNPRSTEAFF TGTGCCAGCAGTTACAACCCCAGGAGCACTGAAGCTTTCTTT
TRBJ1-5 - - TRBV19 CASSNFDSGNQPQHF TGTGCCAGTAGTAACTTCGACAGCGGCAATCAGCCCCAGCATTTT
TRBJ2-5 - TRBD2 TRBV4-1 CASSQVTTSKTQYF TGCGCCAGCAGCCAAGTCACGACTAGCAAGACCCAGTACTTC
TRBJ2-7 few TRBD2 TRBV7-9 CASSWTSGGAYEQYF TGTGCCAGCAGCTGGACTAGCGGGGGGGCCTACGAGCAGTACTTC
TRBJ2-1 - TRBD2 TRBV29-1 CSVEPGGEEFF TGCAGCGTTGAACCCGGGGGGGAGGAGTTCTTC
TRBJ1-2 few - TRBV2 CASSEGDTLALRTF TGTGCCAGCAGTGAGGGGGACACCCTAGCGCTTCGGACCTTC
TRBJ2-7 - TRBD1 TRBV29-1 CSVGGQGDEQYF TGCAGCGTTGGGGGACAGGGGGACGAGCAGTACTTC
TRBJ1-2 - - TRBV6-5 CASSNNYGYTF TGTGCCAGCAGTAATAACTATGGCTACACCTTC
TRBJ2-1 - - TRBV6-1 CASSGRTESSYNEQFF TGTGCCAGCAGTGGCCGGACGGAGAGCTCCTACAATGAGCAGTTCTTC
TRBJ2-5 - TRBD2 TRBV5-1 CASSLRLAGGFQETQYF TGCGCCAGCAGCCTACGACTAGCGGGGGGCTTTCAAGAGACCCAGTACTTC
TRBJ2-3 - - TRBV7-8 CASSLSRGTDTQYF TGTGCCAGCAGCTTATCCAGGGGCACAGATACGCAGTATTTT
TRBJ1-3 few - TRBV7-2 CASSLGATGFSGNTIYF TGTGCCAGCAGCTTAGGTGCTACGGGTTTCTCTGGAAACACCATATATTTT
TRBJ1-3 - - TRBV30 CAWSRESSGNTIYF TGTGCCTGGAGTCGAGAGAGCTCTGGAAACACCATATATTTT
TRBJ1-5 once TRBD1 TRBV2 CASTGTGTVANQPQHF TGTGCCAGCACGGGGACAGGGACGGTGGCCAATCAGCCCCAGCATTTT
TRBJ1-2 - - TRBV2 CASSEGRGMYGYTF TGTGCCAGCAGTGAAGGCAGGGGAATGTATGGCTACACCTTC
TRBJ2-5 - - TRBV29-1 CSVGAGAGFGFQETQYF TGCAGCGTTGGGGCGGGGGCCGGTTTCGGGTTCCAAGAGACCCAGTACTTC
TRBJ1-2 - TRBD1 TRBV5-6 CASSSTGIPYGYTF TGTGCCAGCAGCTCGACAGGGATCCCCTATGGCTACACCTTC
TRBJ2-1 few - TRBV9 CASSVRVNEQFF TGTGCCAGCAGCGTCAGGGTCAATGAGCAGTTCTTC
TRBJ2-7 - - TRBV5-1 CASSNTGNYEQYF TGCGCCAGCAGCAACACAGGGAACTACGAGCAGTACTTC
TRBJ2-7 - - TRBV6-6 CATLRQAISYEQYF TGTGCCACACTAAGACAGGCTATCTCCTACGAGCAGTACTTC
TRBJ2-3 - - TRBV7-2 CASSSQGPLTDTQYF TGTGCCAGCAGCTCACAGGGCCCCTTGACAGATACGCAGTATTTT
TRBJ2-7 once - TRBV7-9 CASSEAGLYEQYF TGTGCCAGCAGCGAGGCGGGACTCTACGAGCAGTACTTC